These T cell receptor beta chains were read from a single sample in a study of cytomegalovirus exposure and HLA in healthy donors. The repertoire was sequenced with immunoSEQ multiplex PCR; TCRdb's copy has only in-frame clones and lacks some. The data contain around 85,000 clones, 65% to 75% of them seen just once; the ten biggest clones take up roughly 4.2%. The sample taken for sequencing was PBMCs. The origin of the receptors is a man between 60 and 75 years old in good health and CMV-seronegative. CDR3s include the opening cysteine and the closing phenylalanine or tryptophan. D genes are given only for firm matches. Clone size is shown for a subset of rows, as once, few, many or a class of expanded clone.

j_call	v_call	clone_size	d_call	cdr3_aa	cdr3_nt
TRBJ1-5	TRBV6-5	-	-	CATGRGSNQPQHF	TGTGCCACTGGCCGCGGTAGCAATCAGCCCCAGCATTTT
TRBJ2-2	TRBV7-9	-	-	CASSFRGGAGELFF	TGTGCCAGCAGCTTCAGGGGCGGCGCCGGGGAGCTGTTTTTT
TRBJ2-3	TRBV7-3	few	-	CASSSWGGANTDTQYF	TGTGCCAGCAGCTCCTGGGGCGGGGCGAACACAGATACGCAGTATTTT
TRBJ1-4	TRBV27	-	-	CASKSTKVAGGPDHNEKLFF	TGTGCCAGCAAGAGCACCAAGGTCGCCGGGGGGCCGGACCATAATGAAAAACTGTTTTTT
TRBJ1-6	TRBV5-1	-	-	CASRDTVADSPLHF	TGCGCCAGCCGGGATACCGTTGCGGATTCACCCCTCCACTTT
TRBJ1-2	TRBV5-1	-	-	CASSLDAGSLSNYGYTF	TGCGCCAGCAGCTTGGATGCAGGGTCCCTAAGTAACTATGGCTACACCTTC
TRBJ2-7	TRBV18	few	-	CASSPYSNYEQYF	TGTGCCAGCTCACCATACTCCAACTACGAGCAGTACTTC
TRBJ1-5	TRBV27	-	-	CASSMGGDSNQPQHF	TGTGCCAGTTCTATGGGGGGGGATAGCAATCAGCCCCAGCATTTT
TRBJ2-7	TRBV2	-	-	CASSEAGRIYEQYF	TGTGCCAGCAGTGAGGCAGGGAGGATCTACGAGCAGTACTTC
TRBJ1-1	TRBV30	once	-	CAWSSALRGIGTEAFF	TGTGCCTGGAGCTCAGCATTGAGGGGGATCGGGACTGAAGCTTTCTTT
TRBJ2-1	TRBV7-6	-	-	CASSLAGPLTDYNEQFF	TGTGCCAGCAGCTTAGCGGGCCCCCTGACGGACTACAATGAGCAGTTCTTC
TRBJ1-1	TRBV5-1	-	TRBD1	CASSLGQGGTEAFF	TGCGCCAGCAGCTTGGGACAGGGGGGCACTGAAGCTTTCTTT
TRBJ1-1	TRBV6-5	few	-	CASSYAGRGNTEAFF	TGTGCCAGCAGTTACGCGGGCAGGGGAAACACTGAAGCTTTCTTT
TRBJ2-3	TRBV21-1	-	-	CASSRKAGGLADTQYF	TGTGCCAGCAGCAGGAAAGCGGGGGGATTGGCAGATACGCAGTATTTT
TRBJ2-5	TRBV5-4	-	-	CASSLAGLETQYF	TGTGCCAGCAGCTTGGCAGGGCTAGAGACCCAGTACTTC
TRBJ2-1	TRBV5-1	-	-	CASSLDPGIYNEQFF	TGCGCCAGCAGCTTGGATCCAGGGATATACAATGAGCAGTTCTTC
TRBJ1-1	TRBV6-6	-	-	CASSWGQTNTEAFF	TGTGCCAGCAGCTGGGGACAAACGAACACTGAAGCTTTCTTT
TRBJ1-5	TRBV6-1	-	TRBD1	CASSLERQGQPQHF	TGTGCCAGCTCCCTAGAGAGACAGGGCCAGCCCCAGCATTTT
TRBJ2-1	TRBV7-3	-	TRBD1	CASSSTGGRGTYEQFF	TGTGCCAGCAGCTCTACAGGGGGACGGGGAACCTATGAGCAGTTCTTC
TRBJ1-3	TRBV6-6	-	-	CASSPDGGIGNTIYF	TGTGCCAGCAGTCCTGATGGGGGGATTGGAAACACCATATATTTT
TRBJ2-7	TRBV9	few	-	CASSVGAYYEQYF	TGTGCCAGCAGCGTAGGGGCCTACTACGAGCAGTACTTC
TRBJ1-1	TRBV29-1	-	-	CSVQDRSNTEAFF	TGCAGCGTTCAAGACAGATCAAACACTGAAGCTTTCTTT
TRBJ2-5	TRBV7-8	-	-	CASSSSTRVETQYF	TGTGCCAGCAGCTCCTCCACTAGGGTGGAGACCCAGTACTTC
TRBJ1-2	TRBV7-6	-	-	CASSPLAGRPRYGYTF	TGTGCCAGCAGCCCGTTGGCGGGGAGGCCCCGCTATGGCTACACCTTC
TRBJ2-1	TRBV15	-	-	CATSGEDTSSYNEQFF	TGTGCCACCAGCGGGGAGGACACCAGCTCCTACAATGAGCAGTTCTTC
TRBJ1-5	TRBV7-9	-	-	CASSLAGSGYHQPQHF	TGTGCCAGCAGCTTAGCTGGATCAGGGTATCATCAGCCCCAGCATTTT
TRBJ1-1	TRBV14	-	-	CASSHRSANTEAFF	TGTGCCAGCAGCCACCGGAGCGCGAACACTGAAGCTTTCTTT
TRBJ2-5	TRBV11-3	-	TRBD1	CASSLGTGDQETQYF	TGTGCCAGCAGCTTGGGGACAGGGGACCAAGAGACCCAGTACTTC
TRBJ1-1	TRBV5-1	few	TRBD1	CASSLALAGGIGTEAFF	TGCGCCAGCAGCTTGGCCTTGGCAGGGGGGATCGGCACTGAAGCTTTCTTT
TRBJ2-7	TRBV27	-	-	CASSLSWQTSSYEQYF	TGTGCCAGCAGTTTATCGTGGCAGACAAGCTCCTACGAGCAGTACTTC
TRBJ1-1	TRBV4-2	-	TRBD1	CASSHPVSGGRTEAFF	TGTGCCAGCAGCCACCCGGTCTCAGGGGGCAGGACTGAAGCTTTCTTT
TRBJ2-7	TRBV27	-	TRBD1	CASGLLRGNEQYF	TGTGCCAGCGGCCTTCTCAGGGGGAACGAGCAGTACTTC
TRBJ2-1	TRBV29-1	-	-	CSARGAYNEQFF	TGCAGCGCCAGGGGCGCCTACAATGAGCAGTTCTTC
TRBJ2-7	TRBV19	-	TRBD2	CASSAGTSAGEQYF	TGTGCCAGTAGCGCCGGGACTAGCGCGGGGGAGCAGTACTTC
TRBJ1-5	TRBV2	-	-	CASSRVRNQPQHF	TGTGCCAGCAGCAGGGTAAGGAATCAGCCCCAGCATTTT
TRBJ1-1	TRBV5-1	few	TRBD1	CASSSMGQLNTEAFF	TGCGCCAGCAGCTCTATGGGACAGTTGAACACTGAAGCTTTCTTT
TRBJ1-5	TRBV6-1	-	-	CASSERGRQPQHF	TGTGCCAGCAGTGAGCGGGGTAGGCAGCCCCAGCATTTT
TRBJ2-6	TRBV27	-	-	CASSLSTDGANVLTF	TGTGCCAGCAGTTTATCGACAGACGGGGCCAACGTCCTGACTTTC
TRBJ2-7	TRBV27	-	TRBD1	CASSLRQGAYEQYF	TGTGCCAGCAGTCTCCGACAGGGGGCGTACGAGCAGTACTTC
TRBJ2-5	TRBV19	-	-	CASSGRRGQETQYF	TGTGCCAGTAGCGGAAGAAGGGGTCAAGAGACCCAGTACTTC
TRBJ2-5	TRBV6-5	-	-	CASSRSGETQYF	TGTGCCAGCAGTCGCTCCGGAGAGACCCAGTACTTC
TRBJ2-7	TRBV4-2	-	TRBD2	CASSQVGTSGGYEQYF	TGTGCCAGCAGCCAAGTAGGGACTAGCGGGGGGTACGAGCAGTACTTC
TRBJ1-1	TRBV10-3	-	TRBD1	CAIRGGQGYTEAFF	TGTGCCATCAGGGGGGGACAGGGTTACACTGAAGCTTTCTTT
TRBJ2-5	TRBV7-8	-	TRBD2	CASSDGYGGETQYF	TGTGCCAGCAGCGACGGATACGGGGGGGAGACCCAGTACTTC
TRBJ2-7	TRBV5-6	-	TRBD2	CASSRERGTEQYF	TGTGCCAGCAGCAGAGAGCGGGGGACGGAGCAGTACTTC
TRBJ1-2	TRBV2	-	TRBD1	CASRATGVNYGYTF	TGTGCCAGCAGGGCGACAGGGGTTAACTATGGCTACACCTTC
TRBJ2-2	TRBV9	-	-	CASSVGGNTGELFF	TGTGCCAGCAGCGTCGGGGGGAACACCGGGGAGCTGTTTTTT
TRBJ2-1	TRBV5-1	-	TRBD1	CASSQRTGRNEQFF	TGCGCCAGCAGTCAGAGGACAGGGAGGAATGAGCAGTTCTTC
TRBJ1-2	TRBV5-6	-	TRBD1	CASSNGQGLIYGYTF	TGTGCCAGCAGCAACGGACAGGGCCTGATCTATGGCTACACCTTC
TRBJ1-2	TRBV7-3	-	-	CASSPQPGDYGYTF	TGTGCCAGCAGCCCCCAGCCCGGGGACTATGGCTACACCTTC
TRBJ2-1	TRBV10-1	-	TRBD2	CASSESGGGPRYNEQFF	TGCGCCAGCAGTGAGTCGGGCGGGGGGCCTCGCTACAATGAGCAGTTCTTC
TRBJ1-1	TRBV4-1	many	TRBD1	CASSQTGQSNTEAFF	TGCGCCAGCAGCCAAACGGGACAGTCAAACACTGAAGCTTTCTTT
TRBJ2-7	TRBV13	-	-	CASSLGRGSYEQYF	TGTGCCAGCAGCTTAGGCCGCGGCAGCTACGAGCAGTACTTC